A selection of T cell receptor beta chains follows, all from one sample in a study of T cell repertoires in cytomegalovirus infection. TCRdb used MiXCR to reprocess the reads, holding one entry per CDR3 protein. The sample includes 150,000 to 200,000 distinct CDR3 sequences, 15% to 20% of them seen just once. Sequenced: CD8+ T cells from PBMCs. Receptors originate from a human donor in good health (CMV status not recorded). Some clones in this sample may be carry-over from other donors' samples. Each CDR3 is given with its conserved first and last residue. D genes are given only for firm matches. A clone size is listed for some rows: how often the clone was seen (once, few, many), or a class if it is expanded.

CDR3aa | CDR3nt | v_gene | d_gene | abundance | j_gene
CASSLNIYYEQYF | TGTGCCAGCAGCTTAAACATTTACTACGAGCAGTACTTC | TRBV7-2 | . | few | TRBJ2-7
CASSLEVMGRGVYEQYF | TGTGCCAGCAGCTTAGAGGTAATGGGAAGGGGAGTCTACGAGCAGTACTTC | TRBV7-2 | . | many | TRBJ2-7
CASRTGNVGYTF | TGTGCCAGCAGGACAGGGAATGTTGGCTACACCTTC | TRBV7-8 | TRBD1 | few | TRBJ1-2
CASSLSIKDEQYF | TGTGCCAGCAGTTTGTCCATTAAGGACGAGCAGTACTTC | TRBV27 | . | few | TRBJ2-7
CASSSSVSSYEQYF | TGTGCCAGCAGCTCAAGCGTGAGCTCCTACGAGCAGTACTTC | TRBV7-8 | . | . | TRBJ2-7
CSALGRGTQPQHF | TGCAGTGCCCTTGGGAGGGGGACTCAGCCCCAGCATTTT | TRBV20-1 | . | . | TRBJ1-5
CASSVGMYQETQYF | TGTGCCAGCAGCGTAGGAATGTACCAAGAGACCCAGTACTTC | TRBV9 | . | few | TRBJ2-5
CASSYSVVFENTIYF | TGTGCCAGCAGTTACTCGGTGGTCTTCGAAAACACCATATATTTT | TRBV6-2/TRBV6-3 | . | few | TRBJ1-3
CASSIGSGANVLTF | TGTGCCAGCAGTATCGGCTCTGGGGCCAACGTCCTGACTTTC | TRBV6-5 | . | few | TRBJ2-6
CARPRESDQPQHF | TGTGCCAGGCCCAGGGAAAGCGATCAGCCCCAGCATTTT | TRBV10-3 | . | . | TRBJ1-5
CASSFPIAGGLGELFF | TGTGCCAGCAGTTTTCCGATAGCGGGAGGGCTCGGGGAGCTGTTTTTT | TRBV7-8 | TRBD2 | . | TRBJ2-2
CASTNSGRNSPLHF | TGTGCCAGCACCAACAGTGGTAGGAATTCACCCCTCCACTTT | TRBV13 | . | . | TRBJ1-6
CASSPGWVYNEQFF | TGTGCCAGCAGCCCCGGCTGGGTCTACAATGAGCAGTTCTTC | TRBV6-6 | . | few | TRBJ2-1
CSAQDRPGPLF | TGCAGCGCCCAGGACCGCCCGGGCCCTCTCTTC | TRBV29-1 | . | few | TRBJ2-1
CASSLLGGDGYTF | TGCGCCAGCAGCTTGTTAGGGGGGGACGGCTACACCTTC | TRBV5-1 | . | . | TRBJ1-2
CAITLDGSYEQYF | TGTGCCATTACGCTGGACGGTTCCTACGAGCAGTACTTC | TRBV12-3/TRBV12-4 | . | few | TRBJ2-7
CASTPGTGTYEQYF | TGTGCCAGCACCCCCGGGACAGGGACCTACGAGCAGTACTTC | TRBV27 | TRBD1 | . | TRBJ2-7
CASGRTQKNYGYTF | TGTGCTAGTGGTCGAACACAGAAAAACTATGGCTACACCTTC | TRBV12-5 | . | . | TRBJ1-2
CASSYDREFLDTEAFF | TGTGCCAGCAGCTACGACCGGGAGTTTTTGGACACTGAAGCTTTCTTT | TRBV28 | . | few | TRBJ1-1
CASSLGWAGLETQYF | TGTGCCAGCAGCCTAGGATGGGCTGGATTAGAGACCCAGTACTTC | TRBV7-9 | . | few | TRBJ2-5
CASRLRQVLGELFF | TGTGCCAGCAGGTTAAGACAGGTCCTCGGGGAGCTGTTTTTT | TRBV27 | . | . | TRBJ2-2
CASSLQSSGGYTF | TGTGCCAGCAGCCTACAGAGTTCGGGTGGCTACACCTTC | TRBV7-6 | . | . | TRBJ1-2
CASSHGTGGIYEQYF | TGTGCCAGCAGCCACGGGACAGGGGGGATCTACGAGCAGTACTTC | TRBV11-1 | TRBD1 | . | TRBJ2-7
CSVVGGNTGELFF | TGCAGCGTTGTAGGAGGGAACACCGGGGAGCTGTTTTTT | TRBV29-1 | . | . | TRBJ2-2
CASLAHSNQPQHF | TGTGCCAGTCTGGCCCATAGCAATCAGCCCCAGCATTTT | TRBV2 | . | . | TRBJ1-5
CASRPLASGRSYEQYF | TGTGCCAGCAGGCCTCTTGCGTCTGGACGCTCCTACGAGCAGTACTTC | TRBV27 | . | few | TRBJ2-7
CASRLRGNTEAFF | TGTGCCAGCAGGTTGAGGGGGAACACTGAAGCTTTCTTT | TRBV11-2 | . | . | TRBJ1-1
CASSGTSTYNQPQHF | TGTGCCAGCAGCGGGACATCAACTTACAATCAGCCCCAGCATTTT | TRBV7-9 | . | . | TRBJ1-5
CASSLRQVIGEQFF | TGTGCCAGCAGTCTCCGGCAGGTGATCGGGGAGCAGTTCTTC | TRBV27 | . | . | TRBJ2-1
CASSQTSGSHNEQFF | TGTGCCAGCAGCCAGACTAGCGGGAGTCACAATGAGCAGTTCTTC | TRBV7-9 | TRBD2 | . | TRBJ2-1
CASSPNLSGQGGSNEKLFF | TGTGCCAGCAGCCCCAACCTCTCGGGACAGGGCGGGTCAAATGAAAAACTGTTTTTT | TRBV7-9 | TRBD1 | . | TRBJ1-4
CSVEDGEYEQYF | TGCAGCGTTGAAGATGGGGAGTACGAGCAGTACTTC | TRBV29-1 | . | few | TRBJ2-7
CASRQRIDNVNEQFF | TGCGCCAGCAGACAGAGGATCGACAATGTCAATGAGCAGTTCTTC | TRBV4-3 | . | few | TRBJ2-1
CASSLDPRHSGYYNEQFF | TGTGCCAGCAGCTTAGACCCTCGCCACAGCGGGTACTACAATGAGCAGTTCTTC | TRBV7-2 | . | few | TRBJ2-1
CASTDRGLQETQYF | TGTGCCAGCACCGACAGGGGCTTACAAGAGACCCAGTACTTC | TRBV7-2 | TRBD1 | few | TRBJ2-5
CASKRSSGEYNEQFF | TGTGCCAGCAAAAGGTCTAGCGGGGAGTACAATGAGCAGTTCTTC | TRBV6-5 | TRBD2 | . | TRBJ2-1
CASSPTLGRTDTQYF | TGTGCCAGCAGCCCAACCCTGGGGCGCACAGATACGCAGTATTTT | TRBV7-8 | . | few | TRBJ2-3
CASSSGGGLYNEQFF | TGTGCCAGCAGCTCCGGAGGGGGACTTTACAATGAGCAGTTCTTC | TRBV11-2 | . | few | TRBJ2-1
CASSLVASGASYNEQFF | TGTGCCAGCAGCTTAGTTGCTAGCGGGGCCTCCTACAATGAGCAGTTCTTC | TRBV7-2 | TRBD2 | . | TRBJ2-1
CASKAVNTEAFF | TGTGCCAGCAAGGCGGTGAACACTGAAGCTTTCTTT | TRBV7-3 | . | few | TRBJ1-1
CASSVAPSRSNTEAFF | TGTGCCAGCAGCGTAGCCCCCTCGAGGTCCAACACTGAAGCTTTCTTT | TRBV9 | . | . | TRBJ1-1
CASSASGGKNTEAFF | TGTGCCAGCAGTGCATCGGGAGGCAAGAACACTGAAGCTTTCTTT | TRBV7-9 | . | few | TRBJ1-1
CASRYNPFDIQYF | TGTGCCAGCAGATACAACCCCTTCGACATTCAGTACTTC | TRBV6-6 | . | few | TRBJ2-4
CASRVAGDSYNEQFF | TGTGCCAGCAGGGTAGCGGGAGACTCCTACAATGAGCAGTTCTTC | TRBV12-3/TRBV12-4 | TRBD2 | . | TRBJ2-1
CSARIIVATQETQYF | TGCAGTGCTAGAATCATCGTGGCTACCCAAGAGACCCAGTACTTC | TRBV20-1 | . | . | TRBJ2-5
CASSQGDSHQDTQYF | TGCGCCAGCAGCCAAGGGGACAGCCATCAAGATACGCAGTATTTT | TRBV4-1 | TRBD1 | few | TRBJ2-3
CASSLSFTTEAFF | TGTGCCAGCAGTTTAAGTTTTACCACTGAAGCTTTCTTT | TRBV28 | . | . | TRBJ1-1
CASSQGQPQHF | TGTGCCAGTAGTCAGGGTCAGCCCCAGCATTTT | TRBV6-6 | . | . | TRBJ1-5
CASSLGTEEQFF | TGTGCCAGCAGCTTAGGGACTGAGGAGCAGTTCTTC | TRBV7-9 | . | . | TRBJ2-1
CASRLDSRTSGNTIYF | TGTGCCAGCCGATTGGACAGCAGGACCTCTGGAAACACCATATATTTT | TRBV28 | . | . | TRBJ1-3
CASSMKGQYNEQFF | TGTGCCAGTAGTATGAAGGGACAGTACAATGAGCAGTTCTTC | TRBV19 | TRBD1 | few | TRBJ2-1
CSVAGKEGSYEQYF | TGCAGCGTGGCGGGCAAGGAGGGGAGCTACGAGCAGTACTTC | TRBV29-1 | . | . | TRBJ2-7
CASSPTGAGNTIYF | TGTGCCAGCAGCCCCACAGGGGCTGGAAACACCATATATTTT | TRBV7-2 | TRBD1 | many | TRBJ1-3
CSVEELRGKDGYTF | TGCAGCGTTGAAGAGTTACGAGGGAAAGATGGCTACACCTTC | TRBV29-1 | . | few | TRBJ1-2
CASSLSPAPRETQYF | TGTGCCAGCAGCCTCTCCCCGGCCCCCAGGGAGACCCAGTACTTC | TRBV5-6 | . | few | TRBJ2-5
CAIRTNLQETQYF | TGTGCCATCAGGACCAACCTCCAAGAGACCCAGTACTTC | TRBV10-3 | . | . | TRBJ2-5
CASKSGQGHQPQHF | TGTGCCAGCAAGTCGGGACAGGGACATCAGCCCCAGCATTTT | TRBV28 | TRBD1 | few | TRBJ1-5
CARLSEGARRQTGELFF | TGTGCCAGGCTTTCCGAGGGGGCGCGTCGGCAAACCGGGGAGCTGTTTTTT | TRBV6-2/TRBV6-3 | TRBD1 | once | TRBJ2-2